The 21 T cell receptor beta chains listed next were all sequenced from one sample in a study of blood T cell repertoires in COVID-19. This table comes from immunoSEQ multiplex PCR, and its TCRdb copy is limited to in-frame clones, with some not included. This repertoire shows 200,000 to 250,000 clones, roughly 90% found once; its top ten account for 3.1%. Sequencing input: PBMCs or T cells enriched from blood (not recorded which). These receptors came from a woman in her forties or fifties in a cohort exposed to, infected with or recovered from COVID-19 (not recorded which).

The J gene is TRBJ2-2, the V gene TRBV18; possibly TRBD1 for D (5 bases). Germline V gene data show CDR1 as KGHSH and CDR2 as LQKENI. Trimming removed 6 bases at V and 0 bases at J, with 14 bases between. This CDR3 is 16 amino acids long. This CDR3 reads CASSVRQSSNTGELFF. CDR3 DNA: TGTGCCAGCTCTGTACGACAGAGTTCGAACACCGGGGAGCTGTTTTTT.

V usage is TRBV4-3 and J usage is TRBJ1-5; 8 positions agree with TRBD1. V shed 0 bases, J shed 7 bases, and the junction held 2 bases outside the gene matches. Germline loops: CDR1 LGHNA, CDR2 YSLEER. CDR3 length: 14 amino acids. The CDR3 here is CASSQDHRGQPQHF. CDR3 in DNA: TGCGCCAGCAGCCAAGACCACAGGGGGCAGCCCCAGCATTTT.

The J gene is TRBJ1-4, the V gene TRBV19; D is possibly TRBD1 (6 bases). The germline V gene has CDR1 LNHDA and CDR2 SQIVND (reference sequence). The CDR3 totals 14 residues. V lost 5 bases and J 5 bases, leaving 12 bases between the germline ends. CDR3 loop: CASSRPGVNEKLFF. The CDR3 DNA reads TGTGCCAGTAGTCGGCCAGGGGTAAATGAAAAACTGTTTTTT.

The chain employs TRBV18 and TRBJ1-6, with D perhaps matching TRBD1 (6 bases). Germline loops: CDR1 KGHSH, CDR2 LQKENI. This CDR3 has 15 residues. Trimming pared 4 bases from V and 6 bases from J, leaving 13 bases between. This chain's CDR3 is CASSQSTGINSPLHF. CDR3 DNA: TGTGCCAGCTCACAATCAACAGGGATTAATTCACCCCTCCACTTT.

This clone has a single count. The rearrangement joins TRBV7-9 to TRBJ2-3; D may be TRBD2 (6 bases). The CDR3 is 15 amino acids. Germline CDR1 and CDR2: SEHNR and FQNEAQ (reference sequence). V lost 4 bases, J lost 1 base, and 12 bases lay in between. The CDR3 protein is CASSSVGGGTDTQYF. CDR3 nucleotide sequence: TGTGCCAGCAGCTCTGTCGGCGGGGGCACAGATACGCAGTATTTT.

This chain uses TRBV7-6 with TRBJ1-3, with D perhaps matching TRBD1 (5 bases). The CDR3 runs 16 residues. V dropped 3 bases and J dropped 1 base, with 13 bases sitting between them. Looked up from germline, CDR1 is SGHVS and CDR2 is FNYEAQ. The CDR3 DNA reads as TGTGCCAGCAGCTTTGCAGGGCTTTCGTCTGGAAACACCATATATTTT. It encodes CASSFAGLSSGNTIYF.

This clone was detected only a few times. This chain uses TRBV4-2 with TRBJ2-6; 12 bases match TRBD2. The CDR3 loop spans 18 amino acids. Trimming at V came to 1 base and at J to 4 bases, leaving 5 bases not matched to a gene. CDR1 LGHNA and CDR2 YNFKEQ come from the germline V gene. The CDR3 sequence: CASSQVTSGGPGANVLTF. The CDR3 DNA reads TGTGCCAGCAGCCAAGTCACTAGCGGGGGGCCAGGGGCCAACGTCCTGACTTTC.

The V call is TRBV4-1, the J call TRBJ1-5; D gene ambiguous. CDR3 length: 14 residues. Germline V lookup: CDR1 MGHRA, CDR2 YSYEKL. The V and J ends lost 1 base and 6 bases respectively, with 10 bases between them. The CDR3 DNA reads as TGCGCCAGCAGCCAAGGGGTCGGGATTCAGCCCCAGCATTTT. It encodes CASSQGVGIQPQHF.

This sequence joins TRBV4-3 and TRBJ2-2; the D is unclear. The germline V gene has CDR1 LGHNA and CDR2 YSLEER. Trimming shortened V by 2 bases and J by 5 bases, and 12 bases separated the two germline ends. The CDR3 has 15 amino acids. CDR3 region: CASSQLVERTGELFF. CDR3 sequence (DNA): TGCGCCAGCAGCCAATTGGTAGAACGTACCGGGGAGCTGTTTTTT.

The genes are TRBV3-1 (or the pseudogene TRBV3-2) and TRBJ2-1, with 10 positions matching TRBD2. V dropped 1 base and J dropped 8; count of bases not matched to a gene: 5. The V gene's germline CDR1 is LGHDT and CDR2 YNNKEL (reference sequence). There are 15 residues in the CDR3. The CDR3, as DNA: TGTGCCAGCAGCCAAGGGGGTAGCGGGGGGTATGAGCAGTTCTTC. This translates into CASSQGGSGGYEQFF.

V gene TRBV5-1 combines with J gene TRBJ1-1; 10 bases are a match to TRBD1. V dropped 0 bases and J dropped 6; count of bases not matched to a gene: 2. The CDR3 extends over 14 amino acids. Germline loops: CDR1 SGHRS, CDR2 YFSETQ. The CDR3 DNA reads TGCGCCAGCAGCTTGGGACAGGGGGCTTCTGAAGCTTTCTTT. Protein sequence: CASSLGQGASEAFF.

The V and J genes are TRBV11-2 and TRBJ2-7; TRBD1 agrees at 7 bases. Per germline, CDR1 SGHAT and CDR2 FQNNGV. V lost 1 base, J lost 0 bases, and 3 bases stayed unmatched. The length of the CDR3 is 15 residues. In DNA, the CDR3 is TGTGCCAGCAGCTTAGCGACAGGGCCCTCCTACGAGCAGTACTTC. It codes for CASSLATGPSYEQYF.

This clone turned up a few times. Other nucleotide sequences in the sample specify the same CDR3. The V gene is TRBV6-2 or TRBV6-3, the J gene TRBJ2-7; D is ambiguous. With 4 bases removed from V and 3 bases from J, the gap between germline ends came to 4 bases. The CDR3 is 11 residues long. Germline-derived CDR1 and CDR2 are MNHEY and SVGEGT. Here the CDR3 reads CASSSLYEQYF. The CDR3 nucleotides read TGTGCCAGCAGTTCACTCTACGAGCAGTACTTC.

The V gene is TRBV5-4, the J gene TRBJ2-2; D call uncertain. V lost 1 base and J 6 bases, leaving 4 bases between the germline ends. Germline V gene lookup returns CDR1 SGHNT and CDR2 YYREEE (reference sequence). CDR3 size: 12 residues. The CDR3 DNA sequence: TGTGCCAGCAGCTTGCAGGCCGGGGAGCTGTTTTTT. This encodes CASSLQAGELFF. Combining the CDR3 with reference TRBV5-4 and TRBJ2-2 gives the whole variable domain ETGVTQSPTHLIKTRGQQVTLRCSSQSGHNTVSWYQQALGQGPQFIFQYYREEENGRGNFPPRFSGLQFPNYSSELNVNALELDDSALYLCASSLQAGELFFGEGSRLTVL.

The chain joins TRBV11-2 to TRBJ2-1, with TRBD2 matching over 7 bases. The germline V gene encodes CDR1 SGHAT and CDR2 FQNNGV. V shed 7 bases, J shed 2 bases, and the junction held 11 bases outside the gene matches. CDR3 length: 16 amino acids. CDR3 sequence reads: CASNRGGAGAYNEQFF. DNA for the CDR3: TGTGCCAGCAACCGGGGAGGGGCGGGGGCCTACAATGAGCAGTTCTTC.

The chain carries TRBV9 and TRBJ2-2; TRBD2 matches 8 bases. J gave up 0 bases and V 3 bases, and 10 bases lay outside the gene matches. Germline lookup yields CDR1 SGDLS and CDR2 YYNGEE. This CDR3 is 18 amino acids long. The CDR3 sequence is CASSAARGGYANTGELFF. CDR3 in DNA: TGTGCCAGCAGCGCGGCTCGCGGGGGGTATGCGAACACCGGGGAGCTGTTTTTT.

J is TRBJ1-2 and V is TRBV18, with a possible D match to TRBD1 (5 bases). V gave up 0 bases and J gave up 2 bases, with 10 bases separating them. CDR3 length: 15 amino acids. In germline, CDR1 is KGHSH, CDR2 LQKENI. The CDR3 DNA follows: TGTGCCAGCTCACCACCGGTGACAGCAAACTATGGCTACACCTTC. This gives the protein CASSPPVTANYGYTF.

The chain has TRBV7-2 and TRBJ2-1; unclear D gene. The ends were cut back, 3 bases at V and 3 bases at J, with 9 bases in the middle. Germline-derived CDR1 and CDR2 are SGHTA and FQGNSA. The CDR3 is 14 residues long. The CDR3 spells CASSFHQIYNEQFF. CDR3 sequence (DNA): TGTGCCAGCAGCTTCCACCAGATCTACAATGAGCAGTTCTTC.

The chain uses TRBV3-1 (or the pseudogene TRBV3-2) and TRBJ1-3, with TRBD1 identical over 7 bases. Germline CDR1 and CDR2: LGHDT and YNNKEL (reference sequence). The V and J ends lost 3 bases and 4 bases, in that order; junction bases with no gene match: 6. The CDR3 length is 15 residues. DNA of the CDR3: TGTGCCAGCAGCCACTGGACAGGAGACGGAAACACCATATATTTT. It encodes CASSHWTGDGNTIYF.

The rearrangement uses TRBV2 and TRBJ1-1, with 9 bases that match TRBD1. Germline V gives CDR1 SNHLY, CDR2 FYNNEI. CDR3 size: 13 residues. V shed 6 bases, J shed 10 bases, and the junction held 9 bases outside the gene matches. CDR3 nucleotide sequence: TGTGCCAGCAGGGGACAGGGACAGGTTACAGCTTTCTTT. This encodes CASRGQGQVTAFF.

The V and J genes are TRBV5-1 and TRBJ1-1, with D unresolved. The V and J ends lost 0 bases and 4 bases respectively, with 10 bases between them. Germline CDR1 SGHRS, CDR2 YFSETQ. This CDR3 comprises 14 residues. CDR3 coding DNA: TGCGCCAGCAGCTTGGTGGACCGGGGCACTGAAGCTTTCTTT. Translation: CASSLVDRGTEAFF. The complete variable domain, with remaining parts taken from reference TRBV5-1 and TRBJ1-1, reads KAGVTQTPRYLIKTRGQQVTLSCSPISGHRSVSWYQQTPGQGLQFLFEYFSETQRNKGNFPGRFSGRQFSNSRSEMNVSTLELGDSALYLCASSLVDRGTEAFFGQGTRLTVV.